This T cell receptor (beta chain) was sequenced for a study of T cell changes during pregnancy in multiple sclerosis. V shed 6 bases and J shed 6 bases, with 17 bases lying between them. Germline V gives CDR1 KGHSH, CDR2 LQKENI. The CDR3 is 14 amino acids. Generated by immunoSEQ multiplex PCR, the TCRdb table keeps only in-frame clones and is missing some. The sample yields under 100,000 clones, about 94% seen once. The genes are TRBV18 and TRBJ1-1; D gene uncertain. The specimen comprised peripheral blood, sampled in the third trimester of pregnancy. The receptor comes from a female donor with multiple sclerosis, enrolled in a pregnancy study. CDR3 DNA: TGTGCCAGCTCCCCCTCTACCCGGAGCGCTGAAGCTTTCTTT. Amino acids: CASSPSTRSAEAFF.